This record covers a single T cell receptor beta chain. This record comes from a study of blood T cell repertoires in COVID-19. Followed over time, Seattle patients had been enrolled while infection was active. Data came from immunoSEQ multiplex PCR; TCRdb stores just in-frame clones and leaves some out. The sample holds approximately 330,000 clones, roughly 87% seen once. This CDR3 is built from 19 residues. The receptor's source is a man in his thirties or forties with COVID-19, enrolled during active disease. The chain employs TRBV21-1 and TRBJ1-1; the D call in the table, TRBD1, was not verified against the DNA. TRBV21-1 has pseudogene status. Material: peripheral blood. The CDR3 bases are TGTGCCAGCAGCAGGGGACAGGGTGGAACGTTAAGCCTTTACCCTGAAGCTTTCTTT. Encoded protein: CASSRGQGGTLSLYPEAFF.